A selection of T cell receptor beta chains follows, all from one sample in a study of vaccination and CD4 T cells after COVID-19. TCRdb redid the calling of the PCR reads with MiXCR, one entry per CDR3 protein. The table includes 25,000 to 35,000 distinct CDR3 sequences, approximately 48% detected once. The sequences come from CD4+ T cells from blood, collected about 7 months after SARS-CoV-2 vaccination. The receptors originated from a human donor who had recovered from COVID-19. CDR3s include the opening cysteine and the closing phenylalanine or tryptophan. The order of the fields is D gene, V gene, J gene, clone size, CDR3 protein, CDR3 DNA. A D gene is named only where the DNA matches it firmly. Clone size, where shown, is once, few, many, or a class for clones that have expanded.

d_call: TRBD2; v_call: TRBV19; j_call: TRBJ2-3; clone_size: -; cdr3_aa: CASSVTSESTDTQYF; cdr3_nt: TGTGCCAGTAGTGTTACTAGCGAAAGCACAGATACGCAGTATTTT
d_call: -; v_call: TRBV6-5; j_call: TRBJ2-5; clone_size: -; cdr3_aa: CASSYGSGAQETQYF; cdr3_nt: TGTGCCAGCAGTTACGGGTCAGGGGCCCAAGAGACCCAGTACTTC
d_call: TRBD1; v_call: TRBV30; j_call: TRBJ1-5; clone_size: -; cdr3_aa: CAWKPTGGGQPQHF; cdr3_nt: TGTGCCTGGAAACCCACAGGGGGCGGTCAGCCCCAGCATTTT
d_call: -; v_call: TRBV7-2; j_call: TRBJ1-2; clone_size: -; cdr3_aa: CASSLAGQGNYGYTF; cdr3_nt: TGTGCCAGCAGCTTAGCGGGCCAAGGGAACTATGGCTACACCTTC
d_call: TRBD1; v_call: TRBV28; j_call: TRBJ2-7; clone_size: few; cdr3_aa: CASSEPGQGGYEQYF; cdr3_nt: TGTGCCAGCAGCGAACCGGGACAGGGGGGCTACGAGCAGTACTTC
d_call: -; v_call: TRBV28; j_call: TRBJ1-2; clone_size: -; cdr3_aa: CASTPRGAYGYTF; cdr3_nt: TGTGCCAGCACCCCTCGGGGGGCCTATGGCTACACCTTC
d_call: -; v_call: TRBV27; j_call: TRBJ2-1; clone_size: -; cdr3_aa: CASTRRGLNEQFF; cdr3_nt: TGTGCCAGCACCCGGAGGGGGTTGAATGAGCAGTTCTTC
d_call: -; v_call: TRBV10-3; j_call: TRBJ1-2; clone_size: -; cdr3_aa: CAISETGPYGYTF; cdr3_nt: TGTGCCATCAGTGAGACAGGGCCGTATGGCTACACCTTC
d_call: -; v_call: TRBV7-8; j_call: TRBJ1-5; clone_size: -; cdr3_aa: CASSPGQRWESNQPQHF; cdr3_nt: TGTGCCAGCAGCCCCGGACAGAGGTGGGAGAGCAATCAGCCCCAGCATTTT
d_call: -; v_call: TRBV4-1; j_call: TRBJ2-7; clone_size: once; cdr3_aa: CASSQESNRPFEQYF; cdr3_nt: TGCGCCAGCAGCCAAGAATCTAACAGACCCTTTGAGCAGTACTTC
d_call: TRBD1; v_call: TRBV20-1; j_call: TRBJ2-3; clone_size: -; cdr3_aa: CSAFIYTGGLLADTQYF; cdr3_nt: TGCAGTGCTTTTATTTATACAGGGGGGCTACTCGCAGATACGCAGTATTTT
d_call: -; v_call: TRBV29-1; j_call: TRBJ2-2; clone_size: -; cdr3_aa: CSVVSGTGELFF; cdr3_nt: TGCAGCGTTGTTTCTGGAACCGGGGAGCTGTTTTTT
d_call: TRBD2; v_call: TRBV7-2; j_call: TRBJ2-7; clone_size: -; cdr3_aa: CASKTTSGSFEQYF; cdr3_nt: TGTGCCAGCAAAACTACTAGCGGGAGTTTCGAGCAGTACTTC
d_call: -; v_call: TRBV7-9; j_call: TRBJ2-1; clone_size: few; cdr3_aa: CASSSRTPLLAQQFF; cdr3_nt: TGTGCCAGCAGCAGCCGGACTCCGCTCCTCGCGCAGCAGTTCTTC
d_call: -; v_call: TRBV7-9; j_call: TRBJ1-6; clone_size: -; cdr3_aa: CASSRRENSPLHF; cdr3_nt: TGTGCCAGCAGCCGACGGGAAAATTCACCCCTCCACTTT
d_call: -; v_call: TRBV18; j_call: TRBJ2-7; clone_size: -; cdr3_aa: CASSELLMDEQYF; cdr3_nt: TGTGCCAGCTCTGAACTCCTAATGGACGAGCAGTACTTC